The 10 T cell receptor beta chains given below trace back to one sample, sequenced in a study of blood T cell repertoires in COVID-19. Sequencing was performed with immunoSEQ multiplex PCR; in TCRdb, only in-frame clones are kept and a portion is missing. The repertoire holds roughly 380,000 clones, more than 75% seen once, with under 1.2% in the top ten. What was sequenced was peripheral blood. The receptors come from a human donor with acute or convalescent COVID-19. The donor label of this sample is uncertain.

This clone was observed a few times. A junction boundary mismatches the germline segment, possibly from a read error. The J gene is TRBJ1-2, the V gene TRBV5-4, with D uncertain. The CDR3 contains 11 residues. Germline V gene lookup returns CDR1 SGHNT and CDR2 YYREEE (reference sequence). For the CDR3, the DNA is TGTGCCAGCAGCCTAAACTCTGGCTACACCTTC. Residues: CASSLNSGYTF.

The chain employs TRBV6-1 and TRBJ1-4; 7 bases map to TRBD1. Germline CDR1 reads MNHNS; CDR2 reads SASEGT. The CDR3 consists of 14 residues. Trimming removed 3 bases from V and 3 bases from J; junction bases left unmatched: 1. The CDR3 protein is CASSEGTANEKLFF. The CDR3 DNA sequence: TGTGCCAGCAGTGAGGGGACAGCTAATGAAAAACTGTTTTTT.

This clone was counted between two and nine times. This rearrangement joins TRBV5-1 to TRBJ2-1; weak D call: TRBD1 (6 bases). The V gene lost 3 bases and the J gene lost 6 bases, with 19 bases spanning the gap. The CDR3 has 16 amino acids. CDR1 is SGHRS and CDR2 is YFSETQ in the germline V gene. The CDR3 region is CASSSARFGGVNEQFF. In nucleotides, the CDR3 is TGCGCCAGCAGCTCGGCCCGGTTTGGGGGCGTCAATGAGCAGTTCTTC.

CDR3 nucleotide sequence: TGTGCCAGCAGCCAAGGGGACTACAGCACTGGAAACACCATATATTTT. Translation: CASSQGDYSTGNTIYF. The chain has TRBV4-2 and TRBJ1-3; TRBD1 is a possible D gene (5 bases). V shed 1 base and J shed 2 bases, with 12 bases lying between them. The CDR3 has 16 residues. Germline V lookup: CDR1 LGHNA, CDR2 YNFKEQ.

The V gene is TRBV2, the J gene TRBJ2-7, with 10 bases identical to TRBD2. With 6 bases clipped from V and 5 bases from J, the junction kept 13 bases outside the gene matches. Germline V gives CDR1 SNHLY, CDR2 FYNNEI. The CDR3 length is 16 residues. For the CDR3, the DNA is TGTGCCAGCAGGCGACTAGCGGGCGCAGGCGGCCACGAGCAGTACTTC. As protein: CASRRLAGAGGHEQYF.

The chain uses TRBV29-1 and TRBJ1-2, with D maybe TRBD1 (6 bases). The germline V and J ends were trimmed by 3 bases and 4 bases, with 18 bases remaining between them. This CDR3 has 15 amino acids. Per germline, CDR1 SQVTM and CDR2 ANQGSEA. CDR3 bases: TGCAGCGTTGAGGAGGGGGGGCTAAAGGGCTATGGCTACACCTTC. It is translated as CSVEEGGLKGYGYTF.

V gene TRBV6-5 combines with J gene TRBJ2-7, with TRBD1 as a possible D gene (6 bases). CDR3 length: 15 amino acids. Between the trimmed V and J ends, which lost 2 bases and 8 bases, there was a span of 19 bases. Looked up from germline, CDR1 is MNHEY and CDR2 is SVGAGI. Written as DNA, the CDR3 is TGTGCCAGCAGTTACGAGTCTGGGGGCAGGAGGAAGCAGTACTTC. Protein: CASSYESGGRRKQYF.

V and J are TRBV18 and TRBJ1-5; no reliable D call. Trimming pared 3 bases from V and 0 bases from J, leaving 12 bases between. This CDR3 region has 16 residues. Germline CDR1 is KGHSH and CDR2 is LQKENI. CDR3 nucleotide sequence: TGTGCCAGCTCACCGGGAGGGCCGCTTAGCAATCAGCCCCAGCATTTT. Translating it yields CASSPGGPLSNQPQHF.

The chain has TRBV2 and TRBJ1-2, with a tentative D call TRBD1 (6 bases). The CDR3 runs to 13 residues. Germline V gene sequence: CDR1 SNHLY, CDR2 FYNNEI. Trimming shortened V by 6 bases and J by 8 bases, and 16 bases separated the two germline ends. CDR3: CASRRTASEGYTF. CDR3 DNA sequence: TGTGCCAGCAGACGGACAGCCTCGGAAGGCTACACCTTC.

The chain is built from TRBV5-4 and TRBJ1-3; 7 bases line up with TRBD1. V lost 4 bases, J lost 2 bases, and 12 bases stayed unmatched. The CDR3 runs to 17 residues. The germline CDR1 and CDR2 sequences are SGHNT and YYREEE (reference sequence). DNA for the CDR3: TGTGCCAGCAGCCCAGCGGGGGGACAGCTGGCTGGAAACACCATATATTTT. Translating it yields CASSPAGGQLAGNTIYF. Full variable domain (remainder filled in from reference TRBV5-4 and TRBJ1-3): ETGVTQSPTHLIKTRGQQVTLRCSSQSGHNTVSWYQQALGQGPQFIFQYYREEENGRGNFPPRFSGLQFPNYSSELNVNALELDDSALYLCASSPAGGQLAGNTIYFGEGSWLTVV.